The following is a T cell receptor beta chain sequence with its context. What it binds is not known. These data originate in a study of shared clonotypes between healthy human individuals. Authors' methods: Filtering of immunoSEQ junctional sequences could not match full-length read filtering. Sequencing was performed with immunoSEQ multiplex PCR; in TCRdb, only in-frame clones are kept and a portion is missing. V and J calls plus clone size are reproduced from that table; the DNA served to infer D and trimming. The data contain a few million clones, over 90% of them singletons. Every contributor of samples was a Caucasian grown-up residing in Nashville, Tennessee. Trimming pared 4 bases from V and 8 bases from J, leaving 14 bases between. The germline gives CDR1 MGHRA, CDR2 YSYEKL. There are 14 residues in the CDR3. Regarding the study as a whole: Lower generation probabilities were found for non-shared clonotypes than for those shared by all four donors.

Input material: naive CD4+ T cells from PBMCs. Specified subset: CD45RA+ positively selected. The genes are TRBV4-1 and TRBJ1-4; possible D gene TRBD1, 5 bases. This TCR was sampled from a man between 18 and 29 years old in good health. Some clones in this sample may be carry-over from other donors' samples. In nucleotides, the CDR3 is TGCGCCAGCAGCCGAGGACACCTGGGGGAAAAACTGTTTTTT. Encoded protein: CASSRGHLGEKLFF.